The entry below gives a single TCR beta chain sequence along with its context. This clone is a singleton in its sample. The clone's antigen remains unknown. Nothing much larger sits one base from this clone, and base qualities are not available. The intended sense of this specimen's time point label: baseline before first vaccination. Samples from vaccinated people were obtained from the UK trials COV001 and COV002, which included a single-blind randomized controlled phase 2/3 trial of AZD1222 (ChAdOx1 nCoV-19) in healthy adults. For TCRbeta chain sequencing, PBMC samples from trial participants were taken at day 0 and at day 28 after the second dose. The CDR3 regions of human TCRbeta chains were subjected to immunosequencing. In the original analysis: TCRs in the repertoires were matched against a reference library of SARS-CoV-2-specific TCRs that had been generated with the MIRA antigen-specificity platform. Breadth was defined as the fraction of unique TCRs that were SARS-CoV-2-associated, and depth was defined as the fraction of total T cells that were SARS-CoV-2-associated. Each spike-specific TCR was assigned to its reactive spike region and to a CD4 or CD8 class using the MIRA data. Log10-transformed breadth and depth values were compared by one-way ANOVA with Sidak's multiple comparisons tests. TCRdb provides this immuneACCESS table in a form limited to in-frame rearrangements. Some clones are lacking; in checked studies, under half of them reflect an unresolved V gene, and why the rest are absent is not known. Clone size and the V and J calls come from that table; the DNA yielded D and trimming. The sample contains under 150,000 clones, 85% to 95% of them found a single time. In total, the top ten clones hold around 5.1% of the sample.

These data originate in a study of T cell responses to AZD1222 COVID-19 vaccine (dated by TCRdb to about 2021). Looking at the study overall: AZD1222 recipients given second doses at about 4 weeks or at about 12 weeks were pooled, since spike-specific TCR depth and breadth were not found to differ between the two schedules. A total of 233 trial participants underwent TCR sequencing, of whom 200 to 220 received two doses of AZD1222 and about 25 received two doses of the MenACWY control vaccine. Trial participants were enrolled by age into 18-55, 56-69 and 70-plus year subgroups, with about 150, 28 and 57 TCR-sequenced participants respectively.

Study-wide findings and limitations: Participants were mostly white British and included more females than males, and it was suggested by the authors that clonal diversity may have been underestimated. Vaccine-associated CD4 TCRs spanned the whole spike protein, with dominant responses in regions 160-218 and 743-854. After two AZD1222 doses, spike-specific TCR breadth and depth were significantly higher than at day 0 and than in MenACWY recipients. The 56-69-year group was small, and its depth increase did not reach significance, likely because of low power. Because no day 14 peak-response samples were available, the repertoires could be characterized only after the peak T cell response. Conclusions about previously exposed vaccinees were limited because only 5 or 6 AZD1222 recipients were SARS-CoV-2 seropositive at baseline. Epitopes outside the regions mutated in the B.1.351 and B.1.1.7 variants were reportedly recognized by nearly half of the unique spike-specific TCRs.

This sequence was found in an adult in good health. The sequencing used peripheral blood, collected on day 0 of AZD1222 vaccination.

The DNA sequence follows: TGCGCCAGCAGCCAAGTGTGGGAGGGTACCTACGAGCAGTACTTC. It codes for CASSQVWEGTYEQYF. This chain joins TRBV4-3 to TRBJ2-7, with 7 bases matching TRBD2. The germline V gene specifies LGHNA as CDR1 and YSLEER as CDR2. Trimming leaves V shorter by 1 base and J shorter by 2 bases, with the junction holding 5 bases beyond the gene matches. The CDR3 sequence holds 15 residues, the cysteine and phenylalanine included. Only the CDR3 region is kept as DNA, spanning 45 bases read in frame from base 1.